These T cell receptor beta chains were read from a single sample in a study of shared clonotypes between healthy human individuals. Produced via immunoSEQ multiplex PCR; TCRdb's table is partial and in-frame only. The sample carries about 660,000 clones, less than 85% recorded once. Sequencing input: memory CD4+ T cells sorted from blood. The receptors were gathered from a woman younger than 45 in good health. The CDR3 runs from the conserved cysteine through the conserved F or W. Fields, in order: J gene, V gene, CDR3 length, D gene, clone size, CDR3 DNA, CDR3 protein. A D gene is named only where the DNA matches it firmly. For some rows the clone size is stated as once, few or many, or as a class when expanded; others skip it.

TRBJ2-3	TRBV28	15	TRBD1	NA	TGTGCCAGCAGTTTTTTCGACAGGGGGGCAGATACGCAGTATTTT	CASSFFDRGADTQYF
TRBJ2-7	TRBV4-1	14	TRBD2	few	TGCGCCAGCAGCCGGACTAGCGCGTCCTACGAGCAGTACTTC	CASSRTSASYEQYF
TRBJ2-7	TRBV6-1	13	NA	NA	TGTGCCAGCGAAGGGGATCCCCTATACGAGCAGTACTTC	CASEGDPLYEQYF
TRBJ2-5	TRBV7-2	15	TRBD1	many	TGTGCCAGCAGCTCGGGACAGGGGATAGTAGAGACCCAGTACTTC	CASSSGQGIVETQYF
TRBJ1-2	TRBV30	14	TRBD1	NA	TGTGCCTGGAGTCGACAGGGGGCTGGCTATGGCTACACCTTC	CAWSRQGAGYGYTF
TRBJ2-3	TRBV11-3	14	TRBD2	NA	TGTGCCAGCAGCGAAGCGGGAGAATTAGATACGCAGTATTTT	CASSEAGELDTQYF
TRBJ2-1	TRBV7-8	13	NA	NA	TGTGCCAGCAGCTTAGATTGGTTTGATGAGCAGTTCTTC	CASSLDWFDEQFF
TRBJ2-2	TRBV4-2	18	TRBD2	NA	TGTGCCAGCAGCCAAGAGGCCCTCCTAGCGGGAGGGACCGGGGAGCTGTTTTTT	CASSQEALLAGGTGELFF
TRBJ2-1	TRBV5-1	15	NA	NA	TGCGCCAGCAGCCAGTCAAGTGGGGCATACAATGAGCAGTTCTTC	CASSQSSGAYNEQFF
TRBJ1-2	TRBV5-4	13	TRBD1	NA	TGTGCCAGCAGCTTGGAGACAGGGGGTGGCTACACCTTC	CASSLETGGGYTF
TRBJ2-1	TRBV7-3	16	TRBD2	NA	TGTGCCAGCAGCAAAACTAGCGGGAGAGCTTACAATGAGCAGTTCTTC	CASSKTSGRAYNEQFF
TRBJ2-7	TRBV5-1	15	NA	many	TGCGCCAGCAGCGGGGACGGGTCCTTCTCCTACGAGCAGTACTTC	CASSGDGSFSYEQYF
TRBJ2-3	TRBV19	16	NA	NA	TGTGCCAGTAAGCCAGGGACCCCCCTCCACACAGATACGCAGTATTTT	CASKPGTPLHTDTQYF
TRBJ2-7	TRBV7-9	14	TRBD2	NA	TGTGCCAGCAGCTCCGGGACTAGCGGGACCGAGCAGTACTTC	CASSSGTSGTEQYF
TRBJ1-3	TRBV6-6	16	NA	once	TGTGCCAGCAGTTACGGGAGGACGGAGGGTGGAAACACCATATATTTT	CASSYGRTEGGNTIYF